This TCR beta chain was recorded in a study of blood T cell repertoires in COVID-19. On the study more broadly: Specimens from acute and convalescent COVID-19 originated in the United States, Italy and Spain. T cells, B-cell-depleted T cells, or PBMCs supplied cDNA or gDNA.

Clones were sequenced by immunoSEQ multiplex PCR, and TCRdb holds only the in-frame ones, with some missing. The profile covers 200,000 to 300,000 clones, with more than 75% appearing a single time and around 11% taken by the ten largest. This clone was detected a few times. V was clipped by 0 bases and J by 1 base, with 17 bases between them. Germline CDR1 and CDR2: SGDLS and YYNGEE. The CDR3 totals 18 residues. The chain is built from TRBV9 and TRBJ1-3; perhaps TRBD1 as D (5 bases). Sequencing used peripheral blood. This TCR derives from a woman aged 55-75 years with active or convalescent COVID-19. The CDR3 loop reads CASSVGLLRGTSGNTIYF. The CDR3, as DNA: TGTGCCAGCAGCGTAGGACTCTTGCGGGGGACTTCTGGAAACACCATATATTTT.